These T cell receptor beta chains were read from a single sample in a study of blood T cell repertoires in COVID-19. TCRdb keeps only in-frame clones here, not all; method: immunoSEQ multiplex PCR. The sample includes roughly 200,000 clones, approximately 87% of them seen just once. The source material was peripheral blood. The source is a man in his 60s who had recovered from COVID-19. Both conserved end residues are part of each CDR3.

j_gene: TRBJ2-7
v_gene: TRBV13
CDR3aa: CASSHSGGRSEEQYF

j_gene: TRBJ2-1
v_gene: TRBV10-3
CDR3aa: CAISEPSLAEGGNEQFF

j_gene: TRBJ2-7
v_gene: TRBV28
CDR3aa: CASSRQGLAGSGEQYF

j_gene: TRBJ2-5
v_gene: TRBV3-1/TRBV3-2
CDR3aa: CASRGNSGEQETQYF

j_gene: TRBJ1-1
v_gene: TRBV2
CDR3aa: CASRGQMTGTEAFF

j_gene: TRBJ2-1
v_gene: TRBV10-3
CDR3aa: CAISESGGSYNEQFF

j_gene: TRBJ2-5
v_gene: TRBV5-8
CDR3aa: CASSFPDWYQETQYF

j_gene: TRBJ1-4
v_gene: TRBV30
CDR3aa: CAWSPPTGGNEKLFF

j_gene: TRBJ1-5
v_gene: TRBV24-1
CDR3aa: CATGAEPSNQPQHF

j_gene: TRBJ1-4
v_gene: TRBV29-1
CDR3aa: CSVVREGEKLFF

j_gene: TRBJ2-7
v_gene: TRBV18
CDR3aa: CASSPGTSGYEQYF

j_gene: TRBJ2-1
v_gene: TRBV21-1
CDR3aa: CASSKGAAGEVNEQFF

j_gene: TRBJ2-1
v_gene: TRBV3-1/TRBV3-2
CDR3aa: CASSQRGQGAGEQFF

j_gene: TRBJ2-3
v_gene: TRBV21-1
CDR3aa: CASSKSGLAGVTDTQYF

j_gene: TRBJ2-7
v_gene: TRBV7-3
CDR3aa: CASSLSGGPHEQYF

j_gene: TRBJ1-5
v_gene: TRBV6-2/TRBV6-3
CDR3aa: CASSLLTANQPQHF

j_gene: TRBJ2-2
v_gene: TRBV6-1
CDR3aa: CASSEGTSGPFIGELFF

j_gene: TRBJ2-5
v_gene: TRBV7-7
CDR3aa: CASSPEGLVQETQYF

j_gene: TRBJ2-1
v_gene: TRBV30
CDR3aa: CAWGQGDHYEQFF

j_gene: TRBJ2-1
v_gene: TRBV6-5
CDR3aa: CASSYGTSGTREQFF

j_gene: TRBJ2-3
v_gene: TRBV3-1/TRBV3-2
CDR3aa: CASRSDSHTQYF

j_gene: TRBJ2-7
v_gene: TRBV5-1
CDR3aa: CASSSGLAGGPSSYEQYF

j_gene: TRBJ1-2
v_gene: TRBV6-4
CDR3aa: CASSDWARGDPCYGYTF

j_gene: TRBJ2-5
v_gene: TRBV18
CDR3aa: CASSPREAETQYF

j_gene: TRBJ2-7
v_gene: TRBV24-1
CDR3aa: CATGGNSYEQYF

j_gene: TRBJ2-6
v_gene: TRBV7-2
CDR3aa: CASSLGLAGSPGANVLTF

j_gene: TRBJ1-1
v_gene: TRBV27
CDR3aa: CASSPGTGGTEAFF

j_gene: TRBJ1-5
v_gene: TRBV6-1
CDR3aa: CASSEPGTGGHQPQHF

j_gene: TRBJ2-4
v_gene: TRBV6-1
CDR3aa: CASREAGGIQYF

j_gene: TRBJ1-1
v_gene: TRBV5-1
CDR3aa: CASSAQTGNTEAFF

j_gene: TRBJ2-2
v_gene: TRBV3-1/TRBV3-2
CDR3aa: CASSQRRGGELFF

j_gene: TRBJ2-5
v_gene: TRBV5-1
CDR3aa: CASSLVGTAEETQYF

j_gene: TRBJ2-7
v_gene: TRBV7-2
CDR3aa: CASSYREPYEQYF

j_gene: TRBJ1-3
v_gene: TRBV9
CDR3aa: CASSVGASGTIYF

j_gene: TRBJ2-5
v_gene: TRBV4-1
CDR3aa: CASSQAPGGGQETQYF

j_gene: TRBJ1-6
v_gene: TRBV27
CDR3aa: CASRNRALSYNSPLHF

j_gene: TRBJ1-3
v_gene: TRBV18
CDR3aa: CASSTGQATGNTIYF

j_gene: TRBJ2-3
v_gene: TRBV19
CDR3aa: CASLAGGTDTQYF

j_gene: TRBJ1-2
v_gene: TRBV10-2
CDR3aa: CASRGTGSNYGYTF

j_gene: TRBJ1-6
v_gene: TRBV28
CDR3aa: CASSPTGTGGSPLHF

j_gene: TRBJ2-3
v_gene: TRBV15
CDR3aa: CATSRGTSGTSTDTQYF

j_gene: TRBJ2-1
v_gene: TRBV9
CDR3aa: CASSVVDNSYNEQFF

j_gene: TRBJ1-2
v_gene: TRBV18
CDR3aa: CASSRGVDYGYTF

j_gene: TRBJ1-1
v_gene: TRBV7-9
CDR3aa: CASSFPPGRGSETEAFF

j_gene: TRBJ1-5
v_gene: TRBV5-1
CDR3aa: CASSSGTPNQPQHF

j_gene: TRBJ2-5
v_gene: TRBV2
CDR3aa: CASLPRTGRIVETQYF

j_gene: TRBJ1-4
v_gene: TRBV3-1/TRBV3-2
CDR3aa: CASTEGQGAPGSEKLFF

j_gene: TRBJ1-1
v_gene: TRBV2
CDR3aa: CASSRGGVTEAFF

j_gene: TRBJ2-3
v_gene: TRBV7-3
CDR3aa: CASSLTSYTDTQYF

j_gene: TRBJ2-1
v_gene: TRBV7-9
CDR3aa: CASSFRDSYEQFF

j_gene: TRBJ1-5
v_gene: TRBV19
CDR3aa: CASSIRHEINQPQHF